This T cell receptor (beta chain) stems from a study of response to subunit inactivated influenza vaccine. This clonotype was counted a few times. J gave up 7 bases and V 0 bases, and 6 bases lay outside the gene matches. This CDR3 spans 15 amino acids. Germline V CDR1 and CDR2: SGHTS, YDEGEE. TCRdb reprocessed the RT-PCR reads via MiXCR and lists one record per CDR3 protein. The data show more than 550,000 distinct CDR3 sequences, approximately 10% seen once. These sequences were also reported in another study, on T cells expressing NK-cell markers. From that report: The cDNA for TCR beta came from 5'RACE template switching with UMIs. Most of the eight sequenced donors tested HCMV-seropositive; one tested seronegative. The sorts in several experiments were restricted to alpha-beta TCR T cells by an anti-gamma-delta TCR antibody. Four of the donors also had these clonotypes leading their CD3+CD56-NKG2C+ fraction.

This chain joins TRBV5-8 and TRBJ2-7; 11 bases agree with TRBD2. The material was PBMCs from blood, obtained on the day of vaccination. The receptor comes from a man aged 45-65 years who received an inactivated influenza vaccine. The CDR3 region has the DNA TGTGCCAGCAGCTTGGCTAGCGGGAGGACATGGGAGCAGTACTTC. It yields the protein CASSLASGRTWEQYF.